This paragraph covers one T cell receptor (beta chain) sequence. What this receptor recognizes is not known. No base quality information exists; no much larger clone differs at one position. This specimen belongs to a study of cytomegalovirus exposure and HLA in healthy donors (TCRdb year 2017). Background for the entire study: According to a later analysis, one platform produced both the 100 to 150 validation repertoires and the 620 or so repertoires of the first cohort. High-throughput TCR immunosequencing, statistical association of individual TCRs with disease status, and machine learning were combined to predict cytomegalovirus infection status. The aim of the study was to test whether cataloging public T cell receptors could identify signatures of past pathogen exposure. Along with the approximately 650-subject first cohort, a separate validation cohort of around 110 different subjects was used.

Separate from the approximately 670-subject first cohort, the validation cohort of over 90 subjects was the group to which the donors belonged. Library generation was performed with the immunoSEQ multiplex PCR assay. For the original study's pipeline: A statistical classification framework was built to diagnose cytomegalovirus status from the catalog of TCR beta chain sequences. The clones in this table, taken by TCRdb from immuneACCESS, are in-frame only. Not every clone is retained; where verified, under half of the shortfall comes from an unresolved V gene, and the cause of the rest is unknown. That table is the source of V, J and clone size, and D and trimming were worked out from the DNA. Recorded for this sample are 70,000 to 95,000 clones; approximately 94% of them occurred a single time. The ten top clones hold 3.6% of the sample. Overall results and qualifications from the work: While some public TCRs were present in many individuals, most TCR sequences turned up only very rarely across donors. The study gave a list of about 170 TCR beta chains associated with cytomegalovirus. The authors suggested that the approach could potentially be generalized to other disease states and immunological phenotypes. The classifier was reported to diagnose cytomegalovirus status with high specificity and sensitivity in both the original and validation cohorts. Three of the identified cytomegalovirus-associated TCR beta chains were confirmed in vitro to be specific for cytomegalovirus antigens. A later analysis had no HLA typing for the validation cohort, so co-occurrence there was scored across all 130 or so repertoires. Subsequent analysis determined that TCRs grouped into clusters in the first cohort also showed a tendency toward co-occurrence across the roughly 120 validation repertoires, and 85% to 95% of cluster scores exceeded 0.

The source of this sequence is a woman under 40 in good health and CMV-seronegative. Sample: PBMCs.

Here the CDR3 is given as CASSARADQPQHF. DNA sequence: TGTGCCAGCAGCGCCAGGGCGGATCAGCCCCAGCATTTT. The rearranged segments are TRBV9 and TRBJ1-5; D gene: possibly TRBD1, on 5 matching bases. Taken from cysteine to phenylalanine, the CDR3 has 13 residues. Solely the CDR3 DNA is kept, with 39 bases framed from the first base. V and J are truncated by 3 bases and 5 bases respectively, leaving an intervening sequence of 9 bases. The germline V gene specifies SGDLS as CDR1 and YYNGEE as CDR2. Outside the CDR3, residues come from the reference TRBV9 and TRBJ1-5 proteins, so the full variable domain is: DSGVTQTPKHLITATGQRVTLRCSPRSGDLSVYWYQQSLDQGLQFLIQYYNGEERAKGNILERFSAQQFPDLHSELNLSSLELGDSALYFCASSARADQPQHFGDGTRLSIL.